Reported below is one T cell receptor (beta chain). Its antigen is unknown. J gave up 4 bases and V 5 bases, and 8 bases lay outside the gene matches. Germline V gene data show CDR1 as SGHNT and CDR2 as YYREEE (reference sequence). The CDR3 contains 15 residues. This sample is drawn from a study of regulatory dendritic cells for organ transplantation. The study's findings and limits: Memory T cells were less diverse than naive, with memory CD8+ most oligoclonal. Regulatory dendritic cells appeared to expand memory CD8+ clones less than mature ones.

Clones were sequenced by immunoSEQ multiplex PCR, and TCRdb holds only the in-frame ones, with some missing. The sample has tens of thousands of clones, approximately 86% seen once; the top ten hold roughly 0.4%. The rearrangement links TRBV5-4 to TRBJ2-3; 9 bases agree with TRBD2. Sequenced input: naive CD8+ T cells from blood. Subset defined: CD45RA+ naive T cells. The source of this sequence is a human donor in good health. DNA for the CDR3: TGTGCCAGCAGTTTTGGGCGGGGGGGACCAGATACGCAGTATTTT. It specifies CASSFGRGGPDTQYF.